The 16 T cell receptor beta chains reported below all come from one sample, sequenced in a study of T cells expressing NK-cell markers. Using the 5' RACE reads, TCRdb records one entry per CDR3 protein without DNA. The sample data list hundreds of thousands of distinct CDR3 sequences. What was sequenced was blood T cells: a sorted CD56 or NKG2C T cell subset, CD4+ or CD8+ T cells, or bulk PBMC T cells (not recorded which). The receptors derive from a man aged 18 to 70 in good health.

The chain has TRBV6-4 and TRBJ1-5; TCRdb's D call of TRBD1 is untestable without DNA. The CDR3 covers 15 residues. Germline-derived CDR1 and CDR2 are MRHNA and SNTAGT. The CDR3 sequence: CASRGLNRVGQPQHF.

The chain recombines TRBV27 with TRBJ2-5; the TCRdb call, TRBD2, lacks DNA for checking. This CDR3 region has 12 residues. Germline CDR1 is MNHEY and CDR2 is SMNVEV (reference sequence). The CDR3 sequence: CASSGLQGAQYF.

V is TRBV7-8 and J is TRBJ1-2; TCRdb outputs TRBD1, but without DNA this stays unchecked. Germline CDR1 and CDR2: SGHVS and FQNEAQ. The CDR3 loop spans 15 amino acids. CDR3: CASSPPESRGYGYTF.

The rearrangement links TRBV19 to TRBJ2-7; there is no DNA to check the TCRdb D call of TRBD2. The CDR3 loop spans 14 amino acids. Germline CDR1 LNHDA, CDR2 SQIVND (reference sequence). The CDR3 protein is CASSREVGAYEQYF. The full variable domain, in which reference TRBV19 and TRBJ2-7 provide the parts outside the CDR3, is DGGITQSPKYLFRKEGQNVTLSCEQNLNHDAMYWYRQDPGQGLRLIYYSQIVNDFQKGDIAEGYSVSREKKESFPLTVTSAQKNPTAFYLCASSREVGAYEQYFGPGTRLTVT.

V is TRBV12-3 or TRBV12-4 and J is TRBJ1-5; absent DNA, TCRdb's TRBD1 call cannot be checked. The CDR3 totals 13 residues. CDR3 sequence: CASSFPPPQPQHF.

CDR3 protein: CAISLGGEGYNSPLHF. The chain carries TRBV10-3 and TRBJ1-6; TCRdb calls TRBD1, which cannot be checked without DNA. Germline lookup yields CDR1 ENHRY and CDR2 SYGVKD. The CDR3 runs to 16 residues.

By frequency, this clonotype is medium-sized. V usage is TRBV29-1 and J usage is TRBJ1-1. This CDR3 region has 11 residues. Germline V lookup: CDR1 SQVTM, CDR2 ANQGSEA. The CDR3 sequence: CSALKGAEAFF.

The chain employs TRBV4-2 and TRBJ2-7; no DNA is available, so the TRBD1 call from TCRdb remains unchecked. CDR1 and CDR2 from the germline V gene are LGHNA and YNFKEQ. The CDR3 spans 19 residues. The CDR3 sequence is CASSPLGQGVSGPSYEQYF.

This chain links TRBV6-1 with TRBJ2-3; TCRdb proposes TRBD1, but this gene call is untestable without DNA. Germline loops: CDR1 MNHNS, CDR2 SASEGT. CDR3 length: 13 residues. This CDR3 is CASSDSGPDTQYF.

This sequence joins TRBV11-2 and TRBJ2-1; TCRdb returns TRBD1, unconfirmable since there is no DNA. The CDR3 is 13 residues long. Per the germline V gene, CDR1 is SGHAT and CDR2 is FQNNGV. The CDR3 loop reads CASRGTGLNEQFF.

The V gene is TRBV6-5, the J gene TRBJ1-2; the TRBD1 assignment by TCRdb is unverifiable without DNA. The CDR3 sequence is 13 residues long. In germline, CDR1 is MNHEY, CDR2 SVGAGI. The chain's CDR3 is CASSYSNRGGYTF.

CDR3 residues: CASSLGIVGELFF. This chain connects TRBV11-3 to TRBJ2-2. CDR1 and CDR2 (germline): SGHNT, YENEEA. The CDR3 has 13 residues.

J is TRBJ1-2 and V is TRBV6-5; TCRdb's D call of TRBD1 is untestable without DNA. Per the germline V gene, CDR1 is MNHEY and CDR2 is SVGAGI. CDR3 length equals 16 residues. This chain's CDR3 is CASSYSGTGGISGYTF.

The chain uses TRBV28 and TRBJ1-4; absent DNA, TCRdb's TRBD1 call cannot be checked. CDR3 size: 16 residues. Per the germline V gene, CDR1 is MDHEN and CDR2 is SYDVKM. The CDR3 protein is CASSSPWGHRGEKLFF.

The chain combines TRBV6-5 with TRBJ2-5. The CDR3 extends over 15 amino acids. Germline lookup yields CDR1 MNHEY and CDR2 SVGAGI. CDR3: CASTSLRLYQETQYF.

V is TRBV10-3 and J is TRBJ1-5. Germline-derived CDR1 and CDR2 are ENHRY and SYGVKD. The CDR3 runs 13 residues. This CDR3 is CAISPREDQPQHF.